This T cell receptor (beta chain) was captured in a study of T cells after yellow fever vaccination. This clonotype was counted a few times. Using its own MiXCR run on the 5' RACE reads, TCRdb lists one record per CDR3 protein. This sample has 70,000 or so distinct CDR3 sequences, with approximately 5% found just once. Sequencing was performed on CD4+ T cells sorted from PBMCs, taken roughly 14 days after the first yellow fever vaccination. The origin of this receptor is a young man who received the YFV17D yellow fever vaccine.

This CDR3 reads CASSWGQNTEAFF. The DNA for the CDR3 is TGTGCCAGCAGCTGGGGACAGAACACTGAAGCTTTCTTT. The rearrangement joins TRBV5-4 to TRBJ1-1, with D possibly TRBD1 on 6 matching bases. The CDR3 is made up of 13 amino acids. Deletions cut 3 bases from V and 1 base from J, with 7 bases between. Looked up from germline, CDR1 is SGHNT and CDR2 is YYREEE (reference sequence).